Following are 11 T cell receptor beta chains from one sample sequenced in a study of control samples from healthy donors and cancer patients. Assay: immunoSEQ multiplex PCR; the TCRdb copy retains only in-frame clones and omits some. The sample has 140,000 or so clones, about nine tenths seen once; the top ten hold 3.2%. The sequenced material came from blood. The source of these receptors is a man younger than 40 in good health.

V and J are TRBV10-3 and TRBJ2-2; TRBD2 aligns across 12 bases. The CDR3 sequence is 16 residues long. The germline V gene encodes CDR1 ENHRY and CDR2 SYGVKD. The V and J ends lost 6 bases and 2 bases, in that order; junction bases with no gene match: 4. In DNA, the CDR3 is TGTGCCATCAGCCCTAGCGGGGGGGCTAACACCGGGGAGCTGTTTTTT. Translating it yields CAISPSGGANTGELFF.

This rearrangement joins TRBV24-1 to TRBJ1-2; no clear D. The CDR3 extends over 13 amino acids. Between the trimmed V and J ends, which lost 6 bases and 2 bases, there was a span of 9 bases. CDR1 and CDR2 (germline): KGHDR, SFDVKD. The CDR3 region has the DNA TGTGCCACCAGTATAGGTCTGAACTATGGCTACACCTTC. Translated, it gives CATSIGLNYGYTF.

The genes are TRBV18 and TRBJ1-1; D not resolved. CDR1 KGHSH and CDR2 LQKENI come from the germline V gene. Trimming took off 3 bases at V and 8 bases at J, with 13 bases between the two ends. This CDR3 has 13 amino acids. The CDR3 spells CASSPQTLGEAFF. For the CDR3, the DNA is TGTGCCAGCTCACCGCAAACCTTAGGGGAAGCTTTCTTT.

The V call is TRBV28, the J call TRBJ1-6; D is ambiguous. With 5 bases removed from V and 0 bases from J, the gap between germline ends came to 20 bases. Germline CDR1 is MDHEN and CDR2 is SYDVKM. This CDR3 contains 19 residues. CDR3 DNA: TGTGCCAGCAGTCCCCAAGTTGTTAGCTCTGGCTCCTATAATTCACCCCTCCACTTT. It translates to CASSPQVVSSGSYNSPLHF. The whole variable domain, remainder taken from reference TRBV28 and TRBJ1-6, is DVKVTQSSRYLVKRTGEKVFLECVQDMDHENMFWYRQDPGLGLRLIYFSYDVKMKEKGDIPEGYSVSREKKERFSLILESASTNQTSMYLCASSPQVVSSGSYNSPLHFGNGTRLTVT.

The chain combines TRBV4-1 with TRBJ1-4; the D gene is possibly TRBD1 (6 bases). The CDR3 is made up of 15 amino acids. V was clipped by 0 bases and J by 7 bases, with 12 bases between them. Germline CDR1 and CDR2: MGHRA and YSYEKL. CDR3 protein: CASSQEGATGEKLFF. CDR3 coding DNA: TGCGCCAGCAGCCAAGAGGGGGCAACGGGTGAAAAACTGTTTTTT.

The gene calls are TRBV5-4 and TRBJ2-7; D tentatively fits TRBD1 or TRBD2 (5 bases each). CDR1 is SGHNT, CDR2 YYREEE, per germline (reference sequence). The CDR3 spans 13 residues. Between the trimmed V and J ends, which lost 4 bases and 3 bases, there was a span of 11 bases. The CDR3 reads CASSLGTNYEQYF. The CDR3 DNA reads as TGTGCCAGCAGCCTCGGGACCAACTACGAGCAGTACTTC.

This chain links TRBV27 with TRBJ1-1; the match to TRBD1 covers 8 bases. The CDR3 has 16 residues. J gave up 2 bases and V 5 bases, and 10 bases lay outside the gene matches. Germline lookup yields CDR1 MNHEY and CDR2 SMNVEV (reference sequence). This CDR3 reads CASSLTGTGGNTEAFF. CDR3 coding DNA: TGTGCCAGCAGTCTCACTGGGACAGGAGGAAACACTGAAGCTTTCTTT.

The V gene is TRBV9, the J gene TRBJ1-3; D gene unclear. Looked up from germline, CDR1 is SGDLS and CDR2 is YYNGEE. CDR3 length: 18 amino acids. The V end was cut by 4 bases, the J end by 0 bases, with 20 bases between. The CDR3 sequence is CASSPNIDTRNSGNTIYF. In DNA form, the CDR3 reads TGTGCCAGCAGCCCGAACATCGACACACGCAACTCTGGAAACACCATATATTTT.

V is TRBV9 and J is TRBJ2-7, with 13 bases that match TRBD2. After removal of 0 bases from V and 4 bases from J, the junction contained 10 bases not matched to a gene. Germline CDR1 is SGDLS and CDR2 is YYNGEE. The CDR3 length is 18 residues. Here the CDR3 reads CASSVAPESGLAGYEQYF. Written as DNA, the CDR3 is TGTGCCAGCAGCGTAGCCCCTGAATCGGGACTAGCGGGGTACGAGCAGTACTTC.

The chain is built from TRBV5-1 and TRBJ2-6, with D possibly TRBD1 on 6 matching bases. The CDR3 is 16 amino acids. From germline, CDR1 is SGHRS and CDR2 YFSETQ. The V gene lost 2 bases and the J gene lost 1 base, with 10 bases spanning the gap. This CDR3 reads CASSFAGESGANVLTF. The DNA for the CDR3 is TGCGCCAGCAGCTTTGCAGGGGAATCTGGGGCCAACGTCCTGACTTTC. Filled out from reference TRBV5-1 and TRBJ2-6, the complete variable domain reads KAGVTQTPRYLIKTRGQQVTLSCSPISGHRSVSWYQQTPGQGLQFLFEYFSETQRNKGNFPGRFSGRQFSNSRSEMNVSTLELGDSALYLCASSFAGESGANVLTFGAGSRLTVL.

CDR3 DNA: TGTGCCAGCAGCCAAGATACAGGGGTTGATTCACCCCTCCACTTT. Its protein product is CASSQDTGVDSPLHF. The V gene is TRBV3-1 (or the pseudogene TRBV3-2), the J gene TRBJ1-6, with 7 bases fitting TRBD1. J was trimmed by 8 bases and V by 0 bases; bases with no gene match: 4. Germline V gene lookup returns CDR1 LGHDT and CDR2 YNNKEL (reference sequence). CDR3 size: 15 residues.